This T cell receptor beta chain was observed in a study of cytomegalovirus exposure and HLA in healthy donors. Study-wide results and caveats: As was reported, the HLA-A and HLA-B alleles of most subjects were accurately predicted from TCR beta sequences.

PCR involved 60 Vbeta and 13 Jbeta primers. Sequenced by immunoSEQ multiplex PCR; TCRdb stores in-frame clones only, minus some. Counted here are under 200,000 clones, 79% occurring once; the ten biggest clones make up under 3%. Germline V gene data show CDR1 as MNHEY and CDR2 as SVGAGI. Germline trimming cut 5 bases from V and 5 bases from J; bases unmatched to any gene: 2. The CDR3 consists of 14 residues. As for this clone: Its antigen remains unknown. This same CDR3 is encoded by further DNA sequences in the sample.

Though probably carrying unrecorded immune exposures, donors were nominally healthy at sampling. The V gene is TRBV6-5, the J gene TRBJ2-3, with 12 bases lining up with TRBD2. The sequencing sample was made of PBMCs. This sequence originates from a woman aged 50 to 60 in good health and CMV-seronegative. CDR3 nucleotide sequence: TGTGCCAGCAGTCTAGCGGGAGGGGGAGATACGCAGTATTTT. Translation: CASSLAGGGDTQYF.